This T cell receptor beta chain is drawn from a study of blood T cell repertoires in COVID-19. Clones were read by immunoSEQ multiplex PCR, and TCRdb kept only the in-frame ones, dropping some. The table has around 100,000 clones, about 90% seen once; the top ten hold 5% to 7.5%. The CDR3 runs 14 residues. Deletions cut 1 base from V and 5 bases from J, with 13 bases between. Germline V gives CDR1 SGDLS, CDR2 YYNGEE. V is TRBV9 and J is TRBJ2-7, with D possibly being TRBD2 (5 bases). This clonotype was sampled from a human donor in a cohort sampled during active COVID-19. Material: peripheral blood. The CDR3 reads CASSVRWERHEQYF. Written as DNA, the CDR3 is TGTGCCAGCAGCGTAAGATGGGAGCGGCACGAGCAGTACTTC.